This paragraph reports one TCR beta chain. Its target is unknown. This CDR3 has 11 residues. Germline assignment: CDR1 SGHNT and CDR2 YENEEA. Trimming left V 5 bases short and J 5 bases short, with 5 bases between. These data belong to a study of cytomegalovirus exposure and HLA in healthy donors. Points from the study as a whole: In a later analysis, a missense DCLRE1C variant was linked to TCR beta V- and J-gene trimming.

Both 60 Vbeta primers and 13 Jbeta primers went into the PCR. This table comes from immunoSEQ multiplex PCR, and its TCRdb copy is limited to in-frame clones, with some not included. The sample includes roughly 120,000 clones, roughly 81% of them seen just once. The J gene is TRBJ2-3, the V gene TRBV11-3; D ambiguous. The sequence came from a woman aged 25 to 39 in good health and CMV-seronegative. Source material: PBMCs. CDR3 nucleotide sequence: TGTGCCAGCAGCACTGGAGATACGCAGTATTTT. As protein: CASSTGDTQYF.